This paragraph covers one T cell receptor (beta chain) sequence. There is no known antigen for this receptor. The input lacks base qualities; no much larger clone sits a single base away. The collaborating institutions used their own protocols to collect whole blood in K2EDTA tubes. For TCRbeta analysis, collaborators shipped samples as frozen whole blood, isolated PBMCs, or DNA extracted from either of those sample types. TCRbeta CDR3 regions were amplified from genomic DNA by means of the immunoSEQ Assay, a bias-controlled multiplex PCR. Regarding the original processing steps: Within the assay, amplification of reference gene primers was used to estimate how many nucleated cells each sample contained. To quantify the absolute abundance of each unique TCRbeta CDR3 rearrangement, sequence reads were collapsed and filtered. Productive Simpson clonality was computed per sample as the square root of Simpson's diversity index over productive rearrangements. TCRdb carries this immuneACCESS record with in-frame sequences only. Its versions omit some clonotypes, under half of them owing to an unresolved V gene in the studies checked, with the rest unexplained. Clone size and V and J calls were adopted from that table, with D and trimming inferred from the DNA. Present in this sample are around 350,000 clones, around 90% of which were seen just once. Under 3% of the sample is in the top ten clones.

The germline V gene sets CDR1 to SGHRS and CDR2 to YFSETQ. The CDR3 sequence holds 14 residues, the cysteine and phenylalanine included. Here the CDR3 DNA is all that survives: 42 bases in frame from base 1. The trim is 4 bases for V and 5 bases for J, with a gap of 15 bases between the germline ends. The data were taken from a study of blood T cell repertoires in COVID-19 (dated by TCRdb to 2019 to 2021). In the study overall: Samples from collaborators originated in the United States, Italy and Spain and spanned both the acute and convalescent phases of COVID-19. The material from the prospective study consisted of cDNA or gDNA derived from T cells, B-cell-depleted T cells, or PBMCs. Subjects who had been exposed to COVID-19, were actively infected with it, or had recovered from it provided the deeply sampled blood TCRbeta repertoires that made up the dataset. The repertoires were made available in a free public database intended to serve as a resource for research on the immune response to SARS-CoV-2. The samples were drawn from the first 160 participants of the ongoing ImmuneRACE study and from 950 to 1,500 subjects provided by 6 global collaborators. Nearly every sample came with metadata listing a de-identified subject ID, COVID-19 status, age in years and sex. Where available, HLA class I and class II types were taken from metadata supplied by the sample provider and were not determined by assay-based typing.

The investigation overall reported the following: The amount of clinical and demographic metadata varied by source and participant and was provided uncurated.

The chain is made from TRBV5-1 and TRBJ1-1; perhaps TRBD1 is the D gene, with 6 bases matching. The specimen was peripheral blood. This TCR came from a human donor in a cohort sampled during active COVID-19. DNA sequence: TGCGCCAGCAGCACAGGGAGTCTGGGGACTGAAGCTTTCTTT. Its amino acids are CASSTGSLGTEAFF. Where the CDR3 stops, the reference TRBV5-1 and TRBJ1-1 genes take over; the full variable domain is KAGVTQTPRYLIKTRGQQVTLSCSPISGHRSVSWYQQTPGQGLQFLFEYFSETQRNKGNFPGRFSGRQFSNSRSEMNVSTLELGDSALYLCASSTGSLGTEAFFGQGTRLTVV.